This TCR beta chain was retrieved from a study of CD8+ T cells in alopecia areata. Study-wide results and caveats: Higher clonality was seen in lesional scalp than in normal scalp, especially in alopecia totalis/universalis.

RNA was isolated and reverse transcribed to cDNA, the sequencing template. Generated by immunoSEQ multiplex PCR, the TCRdb table keeps only in-frame clones and is missing some. The sample has about 140,000 clones; roughly three fifths are singletons. A note on this clone: Its cognate antigen is unknown.

PBMCs served as the source from which CD4+ and CD8+ T cells were sorted. Germline V gene sequence: CDR1 GTSNPN, CDR2 SVGIG (reference sequence). CDR3 length: 15 amino acids. V shed 3 bases and J 0 bases; nucleotides not matched to a gene: 2. This TCR was recovered from a human donor with alopecia areata. This sequence joins TRBV30 and TRBJ1-6; 7 nucleotides align to TRBD1. The input for sequencing was CD4+ T cells sorted from blood, taken at week 0. In nucleotides, the CDR3 is TGTGCCTGGAGGACAGGGAGCTCCTATAATTCACCCCTCCACTTT. This codes for CAWRTGSSYNSPLHF.